This T cell receptor beta chain was sequenced during a study of T-cell reconstitution after alpha-beta-depleted transplantation in children. Overall study results and limits: T cells produced anew were the main source of T-cell counts and diversity one year after transplant. Roughly two months post-transplant, alpha-beta T cells reportedly originated from several hundred graft clones that had expanded.

This sample's TCRbeta library carried unique molecular identifier barcodes. TCRdb reanalysed the PCR reads using MiXCR and keeps one entry per CDR3 protein. The table shows 750,000 to 950,000 distinct CDR3 sequences, with approximately 15% occurring only once. Trimming left V 6 bases short and J 5 bases short, with 8 bases between. This CDR3 contains 12 residues. The table lists this clonotype with a few counts. Antigen specificity is unknown. The starting material was PBMCs, mostly from graft donor cells, obtained 360 days after TCRalphabeta/CD19-depleted stem cell transplant. The chain couples TRBV12-3 or TRBV12-4 to TRBJ1-5; D unresolved. The sequence derives from a male patient younger than 18 who had a stem cell transplant for acute lymphoblastic leukemia, so the T cells may come from the graft donor. This chain's CDR3 is CASSRLYQPQHF. CDR3 in DNA: TGTGCCAGCAGCCGTCTCTATCAGCCCCAGCATTTT.